The 2 T cell receptor beta chains below all came from one sample that was sequenced in a study of blood T cell repertoires in COVID-19. The repertoire was sequenced with immunoSEQ multiplex PCR; TCRdb's copy has only in-frame clones and lacks some. The profile shows over 120,000 clones, under 90% of them singletons. Sequencing was done on a sample of peripheral blood. The receptor set was obtained from a human donor in a cohort sampled during active COVID-19.

This clone appeared a single time. V usage is TRBV5-6 and J usage is TRBJ1-3; 10 bases align to TRBD1. With 2 bases clipped from V and 4 bases from J, the junction kept 3 bases outside the gene matches. The CDR3 has 15 residues. The germline CDR1 and CDR2 sequences are SGHDT and YYEEEE. CDR3 nucleotide sequence: TGTGCCAGCAGCTTCGGACAGGGGGTGGGAAACACCATATATTTT. Its translation is CASSFGQGVGNTIYF.

This chain joins TRBV18 and TRBJ1-1; 9 bases fit TRBD1. The CDR3 is 16 residues long. V lost 4 bases, J lost 6 bases, and 12 bases stayed unmatched. Germline V lookup: CDR1 KGHSH, CDR2 LQKENI. This CDR3 is CASSQRTGEGRAEAFF. The DNA of the CDR3 is TGTGCCAGCTCACAAAGGACAGGGGAAGGGAGGGCTGAAGCTTTCTTT.